The T cell receptor (beta chain) described here comes from a study of T-cell reconstitution after alpha-beta-depleted transplantation in children. A few counts support this clonotype. Germline V lookup: CDR1 LNHDA, CDR2 SQIVND (reference sequence). The V gene lost 2 bases and the J gene lost 7 bases, with 12 bases spanning the gap. The CDR3 contains 14 residues. Unique molecular identifiers tagged the TCRbeta library. TCRdb fed the PCR reads into MiXCR, producing one record per CDR3 protein. Of 450,000 to 550,000 distinct CDR3 sequences listed, about 10% are singletons. This chain links TRBV19 with TRBJ2-1, with D perhaps matching TRBD2 (6 bases). This sequence was found in a female patient aged 2-10 years who had a stem cell transplant for aplastic anemia, so the T cells may come from the graft donor. The source was PBMCs, mostly from graft donor cells, collected 180 days after TCRalphabeta/CD19-depleted stem cell transplant. For the CDR3, the DNA is TGTGCCAGTAGTATAAGCGGGCAGTGGAATGAGCAGTTCTTC. This gives the protein CASSISGQWNEQFF. Using reference TRBV19 and TRBJ2-1 for the parts outside the CDR3, the full variable domain is DGGITQSPKYLFRKEGQNVTLSCEQNLNHDAMYWYRQDPGQGLRLIYYSQIVNDFQKGDIAEGYSVSREKKESFPLTVTSAQKNPTAFYLCASSISGQWNEQFFGPGTRLTVL.